The next 27 T cell receptor beta chains were all read from a single sample in a study of response to subunit inactivated influenza vaccine. TCRdb itself ran the RT-PCR reads through MiXCR, one entry per CDR3 protein. The data hold 500,000 to 600,000 distinct CDR3 sequences, with about 8% observed a single time. This specimen was PBMCs from blood, taken about 24 months after vaccination. The receptor set was obtained from a man aged 50 to 75 who received an inactivated influenza vaccine.

The rearrangement joins TRBV20-1 to TRBJ1-1; possible D gene TRBD1, 5 bases. The CDR3 runs to 13 residues. The germline gives CDR1 DFQATT, CDR2 SNEGSKA (reference sequence). The V gene lost 1 base and the J gene lost 1 base, with 7 bases spanning the gap. The CDR3 DNA reads TGCAGTGCTAGAGGAGGGGCGAACACTGAAGCTTTCTTT. Its translation: CSARGGANTEAFF.

The chain uses TRBV9 and TRBJ1-1; D is unresolved. Trimming pared 0 bases from V and 7 bases from J, leaving 7 bases between. The CDR3 covers 12 residues. The germline V gene encodes CDR1 SGDLS and CDR2 YYNGEE. CDR3 region: CASSVALGEAFF. CDR3 bases: TGTGCCAGCAGCGTAGCGCTAGGTGAAGCTTTCTTT.

The rearrangement joins TRBV12-3 or TRBV12-4 to TRBJ1-6; D is unclear. V was trimmed by 5 bases and J by 6 bases, leaving 5 bases between them. The CDR3 has 12 residues. The CDR3: CASSDSNSPLHF. DNA of the CDR3: TGTGCCAGCAGTGACTCTAATTCACCCCTCCACTTT.

This clonotype has a handful of counts. The chain carries TRBV6-6 and TRBJ1-2; possible D gene TRBD1, 6 bases. Trimming pared 4 bases from V and 7 bases from J, leaving 10 bases between. CDR3 length: 12 amino acids. The V gene's germline CDR1 is MNHNY and CDR2 SVGAGI (reference sequence). CDR3 coding DNA: TGTGCCAGCAGTTCACAGGGAGCTGGCTACACCTTC. Amino acid sequence: CASSSQGAGYTF.

The V call is TRBV3-1, the J call TRBJ1-5; 9 bases match TRBD1. The CDR3 contains 17 residues. The junction had 7 bases not matched to a gene; V was cut back by 4 bases and J by 0 bases. The germline CDR1 and CDR2 sequences are LGHDT and YNNKEL (reference sequence). CDR3 protein: CASSPGQGVGSNQPQHF. Here the CDR3 DNA reads TGTGCCAGCAGCCCGGGACAGGGCGTCGGTAGCAATCAGCCCCAGCATTTT.

The gene calls are TRBV11-2 and TRBJ2-3; 10 bases agree with TRBD1. V was clipped by 5 bases and J by 5 bases; unmatched bases: 4. The CDR3 runs to 14 residues. CDR1 and CDR2 from the germline V gene are SGHAT and FQNNGV. CDR3 bases: TGTGCCAGCAGCAGACAGGGGGCAAGAGATACGCAGTATTTT. Translated: CASSRQGARDTQYF.

The chain is built from TRBV29-1 and TRBJ2-6; TRBD1 matches at 9 bases. The germline V gene has CDR1 SQVTM and CDR2 ANQGSEA. V lost 6 bases, J lost 13 bases, and 4 bases stayed unmatched. The CDR3 is 11 residues long. The CDR3 DNA is TGCAGCGTGACAGGGGGTGAGGTCCTGACTTTC. This codes for CSVTGGEVLTF.

This clonotype has a handful of counts. V and J are TRBV19 and TRBJ1-5; 8 positions agree with TRBD1. CDR3 length: 14 residues. The germline CDR1 and CDR2 sequences are LNHDA and SQIVND (reference sequence). The V gene end was trimmed by 10 bases and the J gene end by 2 bases; junction bases not matched to a gene: 7. Written as DNA, the CDR3 is TGTGCCACCAAACCGGGACAGGGCAATCAGCCCCAGCATTTT. It yields the protein CATKPGQGNQPQHF.

Concerning this clonotype: Relative to the germline gene, one junction end is altered; a read error may explain this. The rearrangement joins TRBV4-3 to TRBJ2-7; D is unclear. Germline CDR1 LGHNA, CDR2 YSLEER. There are 14 residues in the CDR3. Here the CDR3 reads CASSQDASSHEQYF. CDR3 sequence (DNA): TGCGCCAGCAGCCAAGATGCGAGCTCCCACGAGCAGTACTTC.

The gene calls are TRBV29-1 and TRBJ2-1, with 8 bases that match TRBD2. Germline V gene lookup returns CDR1 SQVTM and CDR2 ANQGSEA. V lost 7 bases and J lost 3; bases outside the gene matches: 11. This CDR3 contains 15 residues. CDR3 loop: CSADLGGAGYNEQFF. As DNA, the CDR3 is TGCAGCGCCGACCTCGGGGGGGCCGGCTACAATGAGCAGTTCTTC.

The V call is TRBV6-1, the J call TRBJ1-5; 8 positions match TRBD1. Per germline, CDR1 MNHNS and CDR2 SASEGT. The junction had 4 bases not matched to a gene; V was cut back by 6 bases and J by 6 bases. This CDR3 comprises 13 residues. Written as DNA, the CDR3 is TGTGCCAGCAGATCGACAGGGGCTCAGCCCCAGCATTTT. Amino acids: CASRSTGAQPQHF.

This clonotype has a count of ten or more. V usage is TRBV20-1 and J usage is TRBJ2-3, with TRBD2 matching 11 bases. Germline CDR1 DFQATT, CDR2 SNEGSKA (reference sequence). V was clipped by 5 bases and J by 0 bases; unmatched bases: 4. This CDR3 region has 15 residues. CDR3 residues: CSAAGTSGSTDTQYF. The CDR3 DNA sequence: TGCAGTGCTGCAGGGACTAGCGGAAGCACAGATACGCAGTATTTT.

This clonotype has only a few counts. V usage is TRBV10-3 and J usage is TRBJ2-1, with D perhaps TRBD2 (6 bases). The CDR3 is 15 residues long. Trimming pared 4 bases from V and 0 bases from J, leaving 10 bases between. The germline CDR1 and CDR2 sequences are ENHRY and SYGVKD. CDR3 coding DNA: TGTGCCATCAGTGGTCTGGAGGGCTCCTACAATGAGCAGTTCTTC. As protein: CAISGLEGSYNEQFF.

The chain links TRBV20-1 to TRBJ2-5; possible D gene TRBD2, 5 bases. V was shortened by 8 bases and J by 4 bases, with 20 bases between the two germline ends. Germline values: CDR1 DFQATT, CDR2 SNEGSKA (reference sequence). The CDR3 consists of 14 residues. CDR3 sequence (DNA): TGCAGTACCCCCCCCACGGGGTCCGGAGAGACCCAGTACTTC. Protein: CSTPPTGSGETQYF.

This clonotype was seen at least ten times. This rearrangement joins TRBV5-1 to TRBJ2-7, with D hard to call. V was cut by 2 bases and J by 1 base, with 7 bases left in between. Looked up from germline, CDR1 is SGHRS and CDR2 is YFSETQ. This CDR3 region has 13 residues. The CDR3 DNA is TGCGCCAGCAGCTTTGACCCTTCCTACGAGCAGTACTTC. The encoded protein is CASSFDPSYEQYF.

The chain joins TRBV12-3 or TRBV12-4 to TRBJ1-6; D possibly corresponds to TRBD1 (5 bases). There are 14 residues in the CDR3. The V end lost 5 bases, the J end lost 12 bases, and 17 bases lay between the germline ends. The CDR3 spells CASSLQASGVPLHF. For the CDR3, the DNA is TGTGCCAGCAGTCTACAGGCCTCGGGAGTACCCCTCCACTTT.

Only a few counts were recorded for this clonotype. The CDR3 here is CASSLAGGTSEQYF. The DNA for the CDR3 is TGTGCCAGCAGTTTAGCGGGGGGGACTAGCGAGCAGTACTTC. The V gene is TRBV12-3 or TRBV12-4, the J gene TRBJ2-7; 8 nucleotides agree with TRBD2. The CDR3 has 14 residues. J was trimmed by 6 bases and V by 0 bases; bases with no gene match: 4.

This clonotype has ten or more counts. The genes are TRBV25-1 and TRBJ2-5; no clear D. The CDR3 extends over 14 amino acids. V was clipped by 1 base and J by 0 bases, with 6 bases between them. The germline gives CDR1 MGHDK, CDR2 SYGVNS. The CDR3 coding sequence is TGTGCCAGCAGTGAATCAGGACACCAAGAGACCCAGTACTTC. Its translation: CASSESGHQETQYF.

This clonotype was counted at least ten times. The chain carries TRBV21-1 and TRBJ1-5; the listed D gene, TRBD1, was not tested against the DNA. TRBV21-1 is listed as a pseudogene. This CDR3 is 20 amino acids long. The CDR3 protein is CASSKAQPGERIVGNQPQHF. The CDR3 region has the DNA TGTGCCAGCAGCAAAGCCCAGCCAGGGGAACGGATTGTAGGCAATCAGCCCCAGCATTTT.

At least ten counts were recorded for this clonotype. The CDR3 sequence is CASSISGNSNTEAFF. CDR3 bases: TGCGCCAGCAGCATATCCGGGAACTCCAACACTGAAGCTTTCTTT. The chain uses TRBV5-1 and TRBJ1-1; D not resolved. Germline V gives CDR1 SGHRS, CDR2 YFSETQ. Trimming cost V 4 bases and J 2 bases, with 15 bases left between them. This CDR3 has 15 amino acids.

In this sample, this clonotype turned up a few times. This chain's CDR3 is CSAGLAGETQYF. Written as DNA, the CDR3 is TGCAGCGCCGGACTAGCGGGAGAGACCCAGTACTTC. The chain employs TRBV29-1 and TRBJ2-5, with 11 nucleotides matching TRBD2. Trimming cost V 7 bases and J 4 bases; bases outside gene matches: 2. Germline V gene lookup returns CDR1 SQVTM and CDR2 ANQGSEA. The CDR3 is 12 amino acids.

This clonotype showed up many times. The gene calls are TRBV6-1 and TRBJ2-7, with D unclear. V was clipped by 7 bases and J by 2 bases, with 6 bases between them. Germline values: CDR1 MNHNS, CDR2 SASEGT. The CDR3 has 11 amino acids. CDR3: CASITPYEQYF. CDR3 sequence (DNA): TGTGCCAGCATAACTCCCTACGAGCAGTACTTC.

In this sample, this clonotype turned up many times. The J gene is TRBJ2-7, the V gene TRBV18; 8 bases are a match to TRBD1. CDR3 length: 14 amino acids. V was clipped by 3 bases and J by 4 bases; unmatched bases: 5. CDR1 KGHSH and CDR2 LQKENI come from the germline V gene. CDR3 residues: CASSPGRTGYEQYF. The DNA of the CDR3 is TGTGCCAGCTCACCGGGAAGGACAGGGTACGAGCAGTACTTC.

This clonotype has more than one count but fewer than ten. The chain employs TRBV11-2 and TRBJ1-4, with D perhaps TRBD1 (5 bases). Trimming cost V 5 bases and J 10 bases, with 17 bases left between them. There are 14 residues in the CDR3. Per germline, CDR1 SGHAT and CDR2 FQNNGV. The CDR3 here is CASSQNAGGGKLFF. The CDR3, as DNA: TGTGCCAGCAGCCAAAACGCGGGGGGTGGAAAACTGTTTTTT.

The chain is built from TRBV27 and TRBJ2-3, with D unclear. V was trimmed by 2 bases and J by 0 bases, leaving 6 bases between them. The germline V gene encodes CDR1 MNHEY and CDR2 SMNVEV (reference sequence). The CDR3 is 14 residues long. The CDR3 sequence is CASSLRYSTDTQYF. The CDR3 bases are TGTGCCAGCAGTTTACGGTACAGCACAGATACGCAGTATTTT.

The sample holds a few counts of this clonotype. V and J are TRBV7-8 and TRBJ2-7; TRBD1 aligns across 7 bases. This CDR3 has 16 amino acids. The germline CDR1 and CDR2 sequences are SGHVS and FQNEAQ. The J segment lost 2 bases and the V segment lost 1 base, leaving 8 bases of the junction unmatched. The CDR3 DNA is TGTGCCAGCAGCTTAGTTAGGTTTGGACAGGCCTACGAGCAGTACTTC. Translating it yields CASSLVRFGQAYEQYF.

V usage is TRBV11-2 and J usage is TRBJ2-2, with TRBD1 identical over 8 bases. V lost 0 bases and J lost 5; bases outside the gene matches: 2. The CDR3 is 15 residues long. Germline loops: CDR1 SGHAT, CDR2 FQNNGV. Written as DNA, the CDR3 is TGTGCCAGCAGCTTAGACAGGGGGCAGACCGGGGAGCTGTTTTTT. It encodes CASSLDRGQTGELFF.